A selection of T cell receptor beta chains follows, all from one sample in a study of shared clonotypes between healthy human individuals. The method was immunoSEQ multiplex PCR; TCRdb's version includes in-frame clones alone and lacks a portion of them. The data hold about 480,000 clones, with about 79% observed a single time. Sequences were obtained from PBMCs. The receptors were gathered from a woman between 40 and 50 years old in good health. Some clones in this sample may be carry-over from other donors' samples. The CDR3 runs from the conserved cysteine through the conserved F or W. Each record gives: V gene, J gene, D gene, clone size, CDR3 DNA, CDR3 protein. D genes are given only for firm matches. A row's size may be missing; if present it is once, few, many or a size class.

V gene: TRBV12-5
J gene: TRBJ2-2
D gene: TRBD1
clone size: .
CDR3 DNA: TGTGCTAGTGGTTTGGCGCTCTTCCCCGGGACAGGGGATACCGGGGAGCTGTTTTTT
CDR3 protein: CASGLALFPGTGDTGELFF

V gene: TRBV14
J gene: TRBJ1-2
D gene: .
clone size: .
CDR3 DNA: TGTGCCAGCAGCCAAGTCGACAGAACTAACTATGGCTACACCTTC
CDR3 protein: CASSQVDRTNYGYTF

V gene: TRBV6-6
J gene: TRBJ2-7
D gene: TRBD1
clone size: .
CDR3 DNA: TGTGCCAGCAGGACGACCAACGACAGGGTCTACGAGCAGTACTTC
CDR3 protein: CASRTTNDRVYEQYF

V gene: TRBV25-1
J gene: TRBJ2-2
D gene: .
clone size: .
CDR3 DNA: TGTGCCAGCCCACAGTCGAACACCGGGGAGCTGTTTTTT
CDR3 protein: CASPQSNTGELFF

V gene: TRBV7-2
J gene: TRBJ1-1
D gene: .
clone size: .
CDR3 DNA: TGTGCCAGCAGCCCATCTCGGGCCTCACGAGCTGAAGCTTTCTTT
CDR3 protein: CASSPSRASRAEAFF

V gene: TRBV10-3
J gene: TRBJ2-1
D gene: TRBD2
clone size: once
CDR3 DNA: TGTGCCATCAGTGACTGGACTAGCGGGATCCATGAGCAGTTCTTC
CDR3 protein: CAISDWTSGIHEQFF

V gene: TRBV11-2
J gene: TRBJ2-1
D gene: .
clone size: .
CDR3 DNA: TGTGCCAGCAGCCACGCGGGACCGGCCGCGGGTGAGCAGTTCTTC
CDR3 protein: CASSHAGPAAGEQFF

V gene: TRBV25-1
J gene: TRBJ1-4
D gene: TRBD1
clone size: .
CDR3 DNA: TGTGCCAGCAGTGTTACAGGGGGAACTAATGAAAAACTGTTTTTT
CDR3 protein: CASSVTGGTNEKLFF

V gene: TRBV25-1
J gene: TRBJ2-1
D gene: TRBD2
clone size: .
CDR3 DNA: TGTGCCAGCAGTGAAGAGTCAAAGCGGGAGAGGTCTGAGCAGTTCTTC
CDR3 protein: CASSEESKRERSEQFF

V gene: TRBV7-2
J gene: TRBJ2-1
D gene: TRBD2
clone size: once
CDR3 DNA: TGTGCCAGCAGCTTACTAGCGGACTCCTACAATGAGCAGTTCTTC
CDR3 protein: CASSLLADSYNEQFF

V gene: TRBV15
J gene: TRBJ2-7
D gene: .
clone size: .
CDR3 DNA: TGTGCCACCAGCAGAGGTCATGGCAGCGCCCAAAACGAGCAGTACTTC
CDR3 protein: CATSRGHGSAQNEQYF

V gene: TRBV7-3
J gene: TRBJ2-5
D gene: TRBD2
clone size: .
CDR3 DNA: TGTGCCAGCAGCTTGGCTAGCGGGACGTGGACCCAGTACTTC
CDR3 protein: CASSLASGTWTQYF

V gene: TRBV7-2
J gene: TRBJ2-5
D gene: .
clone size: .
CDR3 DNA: TGTGCCAGCAGCCCGCACCCCGCACGGGGCCAAGAGACCCAGTACTTC
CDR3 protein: CASSPHPARGQETQYF

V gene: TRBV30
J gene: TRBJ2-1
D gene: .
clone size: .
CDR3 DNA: TGTGCCTGGAGTACCACAGGGCATGAGCAGTTCTTC
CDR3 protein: CAWSTTGHEQFF

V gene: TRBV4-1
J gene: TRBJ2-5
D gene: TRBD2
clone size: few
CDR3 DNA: TGCGCCAGCAGCCCAAGGGGACTAGCGGGAGGGGGGGAGACCCAGTACTTC
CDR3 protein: CASSPRGLAGGGETQYF

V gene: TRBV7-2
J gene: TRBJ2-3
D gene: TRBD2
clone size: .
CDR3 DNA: TGTGCCAGCAGGCAGACTAGCGGGAGGAGTGCAGATACGCAGTATTTT
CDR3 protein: CASRQTSGRSADTQYF

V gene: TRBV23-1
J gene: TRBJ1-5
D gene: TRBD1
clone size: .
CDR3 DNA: TGCGCCAGCAGTCAGTCCGACAGGGATTTTCAGCCCCAGCATTTT
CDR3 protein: CASSQSDRDFQPQHF

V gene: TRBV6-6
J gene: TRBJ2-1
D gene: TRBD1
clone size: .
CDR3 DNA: TGTGCCAGCAATCCGGGACAGGGATGGTATGAGCAGTTCTTC
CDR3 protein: CASNPGQGWYEQFF

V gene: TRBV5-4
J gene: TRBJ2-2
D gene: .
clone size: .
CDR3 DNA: TGTGCCAGCAGCACATTTAGAGGGAACACCGGGGAGCTGTTTTTT
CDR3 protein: CASSTFRGNTGELFF

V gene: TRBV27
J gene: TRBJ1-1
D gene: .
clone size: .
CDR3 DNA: TGTGCCAGCAGCCGACAGTTCCCCGGCGCTGAAGCTTTCTTT
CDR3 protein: CASSRQFPGAEAFF

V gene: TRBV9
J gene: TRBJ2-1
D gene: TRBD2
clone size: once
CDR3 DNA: TGTGCCAGCAGCCAACAACTTAGCGGGAGAAGGGGAAGATACAATGAGCAGTTCTTC
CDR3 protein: CASSQQLSGRRGRYNEQFF

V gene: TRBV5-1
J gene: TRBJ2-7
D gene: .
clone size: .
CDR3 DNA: TGCGCCAGCAGCTTACAAGACCGGGACGAGCAGTACTTC
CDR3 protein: CASSLQDRDEQYF

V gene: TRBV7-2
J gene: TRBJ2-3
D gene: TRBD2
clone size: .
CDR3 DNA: TGTGCCAGCAGCTTTGCAGCGGGAGCCACAGATACGCAGTATTTT
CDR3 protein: CASSFAAGATDTQYF

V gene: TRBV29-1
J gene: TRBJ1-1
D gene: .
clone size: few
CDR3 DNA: TGCAGCGTTGCCTCGGGACAGAACACTGAAGCTTTCTTT
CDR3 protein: CSVASGQNTEAFF

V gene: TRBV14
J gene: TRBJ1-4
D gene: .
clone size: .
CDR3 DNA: TGTGCCAGCAGCCAAGTTATGGGTGAAAAACTGTTTTTT
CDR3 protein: CASSQVMGEKLFF

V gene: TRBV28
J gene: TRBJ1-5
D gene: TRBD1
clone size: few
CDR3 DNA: TGTGCCAGCAGTCACGGGACAGAATATCAGCCCCAGCATTTT
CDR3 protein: CASSHGTEYQPQHF

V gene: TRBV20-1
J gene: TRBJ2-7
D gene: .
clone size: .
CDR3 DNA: TGCAGTGCCCCCTGGAGTTCCGAGCAGTACTTC
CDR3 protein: CSAPWSSEQYF

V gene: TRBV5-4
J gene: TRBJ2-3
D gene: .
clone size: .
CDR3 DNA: TGTGCCAGCAGCTGGAGGAGGCTAGATACGCAGTATTTT
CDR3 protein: CASSWRRLDTQYF

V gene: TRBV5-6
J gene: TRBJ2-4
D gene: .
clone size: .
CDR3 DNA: TGTGCCAGCAGCTTTCAGGGAACCAAAAACATTCAGTACTTC
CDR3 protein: CASSFQGTKNIQYF

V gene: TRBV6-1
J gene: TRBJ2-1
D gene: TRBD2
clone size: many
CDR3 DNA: TGTGCCAGCAGTGACATAGCGGGAGGGTTCAATGAGCAGTTCTTC
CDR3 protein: CASSDIAGGFNEQFF

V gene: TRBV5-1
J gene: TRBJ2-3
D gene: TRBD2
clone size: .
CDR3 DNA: TGCGCCAGCAGCCCGCGGACTAGCGGGAGGGGCGGCACAGATACGCAGTATTTT
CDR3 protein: CASSPRTSGRGGTDTQYF

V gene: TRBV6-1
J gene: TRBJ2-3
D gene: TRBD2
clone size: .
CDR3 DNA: TGTGCCAGCAGTGGCCGGACTAGCGGGAGAGGAGCAGATACGCAGTATTTT
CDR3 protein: CASSGRTSGRGADTQYF

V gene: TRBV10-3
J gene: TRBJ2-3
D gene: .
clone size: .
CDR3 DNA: TGTGCCATCAGTGACCCCGGGACCAAAAACCCCACAGATACGCAGTATTTT
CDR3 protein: CAISDPGTKNPTDTQYF

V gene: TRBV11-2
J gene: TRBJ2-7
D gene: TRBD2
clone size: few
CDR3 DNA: TGTGCCAGCAGCTTAGGTGGGACTAGCGGGATCTACGAGCAGTACTTC
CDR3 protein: CASSLGGTSGIYEQYF

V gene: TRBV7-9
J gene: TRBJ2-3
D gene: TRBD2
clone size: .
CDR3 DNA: TGTGCCAGCAGCTTAGCCGGCTCTGGGCGGGAGGGAATGGATACGCAGTATTTT
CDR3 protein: CASSLAGSGREGMDTQYF

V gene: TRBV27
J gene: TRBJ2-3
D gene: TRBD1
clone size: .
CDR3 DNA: TGTGCCAGCAGTTTAACCAGGGGGTACACAGATACGCAGTATTTT
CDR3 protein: CASSLTRGYTDTQYF

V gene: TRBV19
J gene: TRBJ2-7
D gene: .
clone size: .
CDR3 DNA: TGTGCCAGTAGTAATCAGGGTGGTTCCTACGAGCAGTACTTC
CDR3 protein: CASSNQGGSYEQYF

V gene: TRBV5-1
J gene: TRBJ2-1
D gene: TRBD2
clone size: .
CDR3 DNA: TGCGCCAGCAGACCAGCGGGAGTTCCTAATGGGTATGAGCAGTTCTTC
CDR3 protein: CASRPAGVPNGYEQFF

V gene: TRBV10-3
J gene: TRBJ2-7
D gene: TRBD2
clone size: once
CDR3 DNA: TGTGCCATCAGCCCGGGACTAGGATACTACGAGCAGTACTTC
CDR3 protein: CAISPGLGYYEQYF

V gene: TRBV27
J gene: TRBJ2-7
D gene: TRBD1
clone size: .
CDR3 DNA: TGTGCCAGCAGTCCTTACAGGGGAAGAGGGGACGAGCAGTACTTC
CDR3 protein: CASSPYRGRGDEQYF

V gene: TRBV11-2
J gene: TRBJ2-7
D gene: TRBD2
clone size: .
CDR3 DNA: TGTGCCAGCAGCGACCCTAGCGGGAGCTACGAGCAGTACTTC
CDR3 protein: CASSDPSGSYEQYF

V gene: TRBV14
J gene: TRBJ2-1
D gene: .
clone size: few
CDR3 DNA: TGTGCCAGCAGCCAGGATGTCCAGAACTACAATGAGCAGTTCTTC
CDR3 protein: CASSQDVQNYNEQFF

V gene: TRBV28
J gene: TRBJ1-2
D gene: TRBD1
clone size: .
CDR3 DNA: TGTGCCAGCAGTTTATTGGACAGGGCCTATGGCTACACCTTC
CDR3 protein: CASSLLDRAYGYTF

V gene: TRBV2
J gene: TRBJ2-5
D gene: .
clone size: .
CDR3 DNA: TGTGCCAGCGGTCGGGAGCAGAGAGAGACCCAGTACTTC
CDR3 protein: CASGREQRETQYF

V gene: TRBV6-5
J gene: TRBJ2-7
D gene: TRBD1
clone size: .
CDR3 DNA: TGTGCCAGCAGCTCCGGACAGGGCAACTACGAGCAGTACTTC
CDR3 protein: CASSSGQGNYEQYF

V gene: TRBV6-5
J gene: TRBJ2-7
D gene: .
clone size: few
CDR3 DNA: TGTGCCAGCAGGGGGACCTCCCCAGCCTACGAGCAGTACTTC
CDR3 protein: CASRGTSPAYEQYF

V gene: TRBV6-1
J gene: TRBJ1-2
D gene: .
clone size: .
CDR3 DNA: TGTGCCACCCAAAGGGAGGGAGTGCGGGTCCACACCTTC
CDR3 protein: CATQREGVRVHTF